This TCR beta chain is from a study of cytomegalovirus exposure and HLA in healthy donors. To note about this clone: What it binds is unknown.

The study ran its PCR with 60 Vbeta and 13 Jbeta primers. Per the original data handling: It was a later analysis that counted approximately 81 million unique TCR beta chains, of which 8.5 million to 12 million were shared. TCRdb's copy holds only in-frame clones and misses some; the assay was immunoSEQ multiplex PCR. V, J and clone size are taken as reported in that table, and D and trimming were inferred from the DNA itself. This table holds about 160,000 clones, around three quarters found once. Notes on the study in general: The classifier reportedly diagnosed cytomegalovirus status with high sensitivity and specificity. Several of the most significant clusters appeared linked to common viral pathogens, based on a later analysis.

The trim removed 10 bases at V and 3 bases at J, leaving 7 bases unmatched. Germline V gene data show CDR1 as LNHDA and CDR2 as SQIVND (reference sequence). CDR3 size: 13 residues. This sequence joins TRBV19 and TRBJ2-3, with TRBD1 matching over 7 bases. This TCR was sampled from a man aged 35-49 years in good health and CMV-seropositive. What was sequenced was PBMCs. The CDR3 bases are TGTGCCACTCGGGACAGCGCTACAGATACGCAGTATTTT. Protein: CATRDSATDTQYF.